This entry describes one TCR beta chain. Cells designated naive CD8 were CD45RO-negative and were positively selected for CCR7, with terminally differentiated effector memory CD45RA+ cells excluded. The sample originates from a study of shared clonotypes between healthy human individuals. Germline trimming cut 3 bases from V and 4 bases from J; bases unmatched to any gene: 9. Germline lookup yields CDR1 SGDLS and CDR2 YYNGEE. CDR3 length: 16 residues. Every immunoSEQ plate was one replicate of a subset's evenly spread DNA. Original processing methods: ImmunoSEQ supplied junction-only sequences lacking quality scores, so filtering was different. Using immunoSEQ multiplex PCR, the repertoire was profiled, and TCRdb retains in-frame clones only, with some absent. V, J and clone size were drawn from that table, and D and trimming were deduced from the DNA. Here the sample spans fewer than 850,000 clones, approximately 97% being singletons.

The receptor's source is a man aged 30 to 39 in good health. V is TRBV9 and J is TRBJ1-2, with 10 bases fitting TRBD1. Sequencing used naive CD8+ T cells sorted from blood. The chain's CDR3 is CASSESGTGDRYGYTF. The CDR3 bases are TGTGCCAGCAGCGAGTCCGGGACAGGGGATCGCTATGGCTACACCTTC.